This record concerns one T cell receptor beta chain sequence. The V end lost 11 bases, the J end lost 3 bases, and 16 bases lay between the germline ends. Germline V gives CDR1 SNHLY, CDR2 FYNNEI. The CDR3 has 13 amino acids. The data derive from a study of identical twins. TCRdb passed the 5' RACE reads through MiXCR, listing each CDR3 protein once. The sample lists roughly 770,000 distinct CDR3 sequences; 15% to 20% were seen once. Another study also made use of these data, one on T cells expressing NK-cell markers.

Sequencing was performed on PBMCs. The chain has TRBV2 and TRBJ1-1; a possible D gene is TRBD1 (6 bases). The receptor was derived from a woman aged 18-30 years in good health. In DNA form, the CDR3 reads TGTGCCGCACAAACGGACAGCCACACTGAAGCTTTCTTT. Translating it yields CAAQTDSHTEAFF.